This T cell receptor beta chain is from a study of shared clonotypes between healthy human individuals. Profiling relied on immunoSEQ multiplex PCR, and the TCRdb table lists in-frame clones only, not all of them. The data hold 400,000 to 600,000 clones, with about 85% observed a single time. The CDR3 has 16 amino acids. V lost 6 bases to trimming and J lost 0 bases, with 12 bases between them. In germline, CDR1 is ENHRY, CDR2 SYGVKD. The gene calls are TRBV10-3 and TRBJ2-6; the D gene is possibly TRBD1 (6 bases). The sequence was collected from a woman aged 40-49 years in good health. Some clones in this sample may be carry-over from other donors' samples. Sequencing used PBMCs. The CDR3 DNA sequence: TGTGCCATCAGAGGGACATTCTTCTCTGGGGCCAACGTCCTGACTTTC. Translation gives CAIRGTFFSGANVLTF.